This T cell receptor beta chain was captured by sequencing in a study of Ad26.COV2.S vaccination and SARS-CoV-2 variants. There are 16 residues in the CDR3. V lost 2 bases to trimming and J lost 1 base, with 14 bases between them. In germline, CDR1 is MNHEY, CDR2 SVGEGT. Measured with immunoSEQ multiplex PCR; TCRdb has only the in-frame clones, and not every one. The repertoire includes tens of thousands of clones, roughly 85% of them detected once, and about a sixth sits in the top ten. The clonotype was recovered from a human donor who had recovered from COVID-19. V usage is TRBV6-2 or TRBV6-3 and J usage is TRBJ1-1; D is unclear. This specimen consisted of peripheral blood, obtained after recovery from COVID-19. DNA for the CDR3: TGTGCCAGCAGTTACGCTCGTAAGGAGTGGAACACTGAAGCTTTCTTT. Translating it yields CASSYARKEWNTEAFF.